Each of the 3 T cell receptor beta chains below was sequenced from the same sample in a study of glioma-infiltrating T cells. The iRepertoire nested amplicon-rescue multiplex PCR amplified TCR alpha and beta CDR3s from RNA. TCRdb recomputed calls from the multiplex PCR reads with MiXCR, one row per CDR3 protein. The repertoire holds around 390,000 distinct CDR3 sequences, 35% to 45% seen once, with 12% in the top ten. Sequenced sample: glioma tissue, nonneoplastic brain tissue, or PBMCs (not recorded which). These receptors were taken from a human donor with low-grade glioma or glioblastoma, undergoing nonglioma brain surgery, or in good health (not recorded which).

This clonotype was counted a single time. The germline gene is not matched at one end of the junction; a read error may be the cause. The rearrangement links TRBV6-9 to TRBJ2-7, with D possibly TRBD2 on 6 matching bases. The V gene's germline CDR1 is MNHGY and CDR2 SVAAGI. CDR3 length: 15 amino acids. The CDR3 nucleotides read TGTGCCAGCAGCTTAGTAGCGGCCAGGGCCTACGAGCAGTGCTTC. Translation: CASSLVAARAYEQCF.

The chain uses TRBV6-1 and TRBJ1-6; TRBD1 agrees at 11 bases. The CDR3 has 16 amino acids. Germline V gene lookup returns CDR1 MNHNS and CDR2 SASEGT. Losses at the gene ends were 7 bases for V and 1 base for J; bases not matched to a gene: 3. The CDR3 nucleotides read TGTGCCAGCATTGGGACAGGGGGGTCCTATAATTCACCCCTCCACTTT. Protein sequence: CASIGTGGSYNSPLHF.

This clonotype has more than one count but fewer than ten. V and J are TRBV10-3 and TRBJ1-2; 8 bases map to TRBD1. Trimming removed 2 bases from V and 8 bases from J; junction bases left unmatched: 7. The CDR3 length is 14 residues. Germline V lookup: CDR1 ENHRY, CDR2 SYGVKD. The CDR3 loop reads CAISELQGAQGYTF. The CDR3 DNA follows: TGTGCCATCAGTGAGCTCCAGGGGGCGCAGGGCTACACCTTC.